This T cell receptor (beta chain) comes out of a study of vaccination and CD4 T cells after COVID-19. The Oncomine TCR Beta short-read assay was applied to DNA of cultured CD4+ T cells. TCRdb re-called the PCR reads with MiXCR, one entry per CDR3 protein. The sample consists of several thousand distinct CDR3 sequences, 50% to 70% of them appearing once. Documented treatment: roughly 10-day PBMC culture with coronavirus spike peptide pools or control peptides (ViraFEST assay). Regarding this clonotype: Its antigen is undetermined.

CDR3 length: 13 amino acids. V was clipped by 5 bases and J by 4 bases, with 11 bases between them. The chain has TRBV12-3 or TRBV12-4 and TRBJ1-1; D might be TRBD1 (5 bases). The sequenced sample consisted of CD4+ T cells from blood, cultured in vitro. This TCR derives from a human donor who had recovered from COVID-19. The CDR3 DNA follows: TGTGCCAGCAGTGGGGGAGGGCTCACTGAAGCTTTCTTT. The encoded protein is CASSGGGLTEAFF.